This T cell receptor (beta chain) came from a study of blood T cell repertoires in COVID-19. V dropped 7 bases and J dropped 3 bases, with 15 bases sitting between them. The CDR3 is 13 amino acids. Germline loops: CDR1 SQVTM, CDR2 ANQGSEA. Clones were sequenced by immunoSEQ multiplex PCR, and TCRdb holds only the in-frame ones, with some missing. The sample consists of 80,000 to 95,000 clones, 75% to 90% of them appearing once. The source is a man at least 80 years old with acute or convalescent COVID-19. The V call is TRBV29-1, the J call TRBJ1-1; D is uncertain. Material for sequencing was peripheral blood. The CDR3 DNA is TGCAGCGCCGGAGAACAACTGTACACTGAAGCTTTCTTT. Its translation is CSAGEQLYTEAFF.